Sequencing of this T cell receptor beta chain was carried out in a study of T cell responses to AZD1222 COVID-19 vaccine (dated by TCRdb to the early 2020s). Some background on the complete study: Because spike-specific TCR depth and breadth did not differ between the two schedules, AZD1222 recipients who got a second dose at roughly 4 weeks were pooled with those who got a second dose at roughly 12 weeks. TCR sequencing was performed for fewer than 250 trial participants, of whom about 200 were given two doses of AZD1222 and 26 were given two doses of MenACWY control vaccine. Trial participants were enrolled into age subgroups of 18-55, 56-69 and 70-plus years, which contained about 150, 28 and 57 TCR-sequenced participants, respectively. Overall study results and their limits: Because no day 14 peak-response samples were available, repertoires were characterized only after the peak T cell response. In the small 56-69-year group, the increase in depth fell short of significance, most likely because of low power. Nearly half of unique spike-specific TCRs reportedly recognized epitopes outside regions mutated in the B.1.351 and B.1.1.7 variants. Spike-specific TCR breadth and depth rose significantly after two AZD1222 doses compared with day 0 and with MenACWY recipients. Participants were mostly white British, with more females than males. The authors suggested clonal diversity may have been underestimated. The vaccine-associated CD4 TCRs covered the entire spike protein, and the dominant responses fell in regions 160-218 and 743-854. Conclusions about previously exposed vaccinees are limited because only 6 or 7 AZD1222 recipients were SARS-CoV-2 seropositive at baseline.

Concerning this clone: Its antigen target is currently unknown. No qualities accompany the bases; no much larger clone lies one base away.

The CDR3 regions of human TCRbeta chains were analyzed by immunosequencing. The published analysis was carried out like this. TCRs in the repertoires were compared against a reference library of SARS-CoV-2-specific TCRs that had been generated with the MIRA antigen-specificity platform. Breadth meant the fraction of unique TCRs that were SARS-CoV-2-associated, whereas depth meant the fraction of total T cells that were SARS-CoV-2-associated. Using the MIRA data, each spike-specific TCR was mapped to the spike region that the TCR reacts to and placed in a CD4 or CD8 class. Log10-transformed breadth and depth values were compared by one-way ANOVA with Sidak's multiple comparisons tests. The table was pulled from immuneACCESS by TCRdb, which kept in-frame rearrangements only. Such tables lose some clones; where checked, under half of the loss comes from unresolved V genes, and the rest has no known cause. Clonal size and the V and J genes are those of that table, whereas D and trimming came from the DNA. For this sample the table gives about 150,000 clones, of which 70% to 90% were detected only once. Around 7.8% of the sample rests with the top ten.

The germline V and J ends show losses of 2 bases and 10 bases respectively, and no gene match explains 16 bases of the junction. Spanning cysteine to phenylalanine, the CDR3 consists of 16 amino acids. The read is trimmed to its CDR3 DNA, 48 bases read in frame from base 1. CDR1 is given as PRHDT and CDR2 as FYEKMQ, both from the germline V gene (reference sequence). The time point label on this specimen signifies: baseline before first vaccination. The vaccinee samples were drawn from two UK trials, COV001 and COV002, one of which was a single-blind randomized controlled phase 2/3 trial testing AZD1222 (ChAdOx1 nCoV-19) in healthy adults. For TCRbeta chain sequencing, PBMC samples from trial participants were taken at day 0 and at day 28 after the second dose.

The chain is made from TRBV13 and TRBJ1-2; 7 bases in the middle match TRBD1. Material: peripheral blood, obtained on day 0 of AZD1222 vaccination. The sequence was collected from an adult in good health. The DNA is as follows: TGTGCCAGCAGCTTATTTGGACAGGTACCCGTTCCGGACTACACCTTC. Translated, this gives CASSLFGQVPVPDYTF.